This is a list of T cell receptor beta chains from one sample in a study of response to subunit inactivated influenza vaccine. A single record per CDR3 protein comes from TCRdb applying MiXCR to the RT-PCR reads. The sample has 400,000 to 650,000 distinct CDR3 sequences, approximately 7.8% seen once; the top ten hold roughly 13%. Sequenced material: PBMCs from blood, taken around 25 months after vaccination. The origin of the receptors is a man aged 45 to 70 who received an inactivated influenza vaccine. The CDR3 runs from the conserved cysteine through the conserved F or W. A D gene is named only where the DNA matches it firmly.

d_call,v_call,j_call,cdr3_aa
.,TRBV6-1,TRBJ1-5,CASSGTENQPQHF
.,TRBV6-1,TRBJ2-7,CASSEAGARGEQYF
TRBD1,TRBV6-5,TRBJ2-7,CASSRGHEQYF
TRBD2,TRBV6-1,TRBJ2-5,CASRQAGGIQETQYF
.,TRBV7-2,TRBJ2-3,CASSFGTDTQYF
TRBD1,TRBV6-5,TRBJ2-1,CASSWGQGGASSYNEQFF
.,TRBV10-3,TRBJ2-5,CAISESRTVQETQYF
.,TRBV15,TRBJ2-1,CATSPSGHISYNEQFF
.,TRBV4-2,TRBJ2-2,CASSQDEGELFF
TRBD2,TRBV7-2,TRBJ2-1,CASSQGVGTSGNNEQFF
.,TRBV29-1,TRBJ2-1,CSVESYRASYNEQFF
TRBD1,TRBV20-1,TRBJ1-6,CSARESGGRGSPLHF
.,TRBV20-1,TRBJ1-1,CSARRTGNTEAFF
.,TRBV5-1,TRBJ1-4,CASSTLQGFVFRGNEKLFF
.,TRBV4-2,TRBJ1-5,CASSQVHPSNQPQHF
.,TRBV7-2,TRBJ1-6,CASSFIFFGRGNSPLHF
.,TRBV5-1,TRBJ1-3,CASSLAVGNTIYF
.,TRBV12-3/TRBV12-4,TRBJ2-5,CASSPPYQETQYF
TRBD1,TRBV7-2,TRBJ2-1,CASSRDRGVANEQFF
.,TRBV11-2,TRBJ2-5,CASSFRLRTETQYF
.,TRBV20-1,TRBJ1-1,CSARAMNTEAFF
.,TRBV5-1,TRBJ2-3,CASSLGASNPDTQYF